This section outlines one T cell receptor beta chain sequence together with its context. The germline gives CDR1 SNHLY, CDR2 FYNNEI. The length of the CDR3 is 14 residues. Via 5' RACE with UMI labels, TRB cDNA libraries were prepared. TCRdb re-called the 5' RACE reads; every CDR3 protein appears as one record, without DNA. This repertoire includes 60,000 or so distinct CDR3 sequences. This sample stems from a study of CXCR3-negative and CXCR3-positive naive CD8 T cells. V is TRBV2 and J is TRBJ2-1; TCRdb calls TRBD1, which cannot be checked without DNA. The sequencing input was memory CD8+ T cells from blood. This receptor was identified in a human donor in good health. Some clones in this sample may be carry-over from other donors' samples. CDR3 in amino acids: CASSGGRPEGEQFF.